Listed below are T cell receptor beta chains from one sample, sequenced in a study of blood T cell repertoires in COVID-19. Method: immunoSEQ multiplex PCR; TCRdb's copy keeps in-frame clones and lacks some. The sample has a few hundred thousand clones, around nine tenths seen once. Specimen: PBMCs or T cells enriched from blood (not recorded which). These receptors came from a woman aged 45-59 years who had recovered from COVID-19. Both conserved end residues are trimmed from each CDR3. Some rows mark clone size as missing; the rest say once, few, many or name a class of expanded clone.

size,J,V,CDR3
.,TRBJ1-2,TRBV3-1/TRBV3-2,ASSQGRFVGYT
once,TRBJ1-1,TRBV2,ASSRQGNTEAF
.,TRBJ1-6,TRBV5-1,ASSSGDSHNSPLH
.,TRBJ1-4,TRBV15,ATSDPGTGVEKLF
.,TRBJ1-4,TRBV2,ASKWDRLATNEKLF
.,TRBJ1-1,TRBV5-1,ASSFLTGAEAF
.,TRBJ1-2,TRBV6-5,ASALQTGTNYGYT
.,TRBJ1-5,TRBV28,ASSLSGAQPQH
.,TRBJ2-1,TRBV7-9,ASSSWGGGSYNEQF
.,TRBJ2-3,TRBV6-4,ASSQGELDTQY
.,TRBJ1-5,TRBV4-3,ASSLPHTGGNQPQH
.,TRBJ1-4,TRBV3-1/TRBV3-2,ASSQENSFNEKLF
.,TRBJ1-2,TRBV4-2,ASSQLGQGASYGYT
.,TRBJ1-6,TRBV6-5,ASFSRSYNSPLH
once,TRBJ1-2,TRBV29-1,SVARTDYGYT
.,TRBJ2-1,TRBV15,ATSTRPGHIYNEQF
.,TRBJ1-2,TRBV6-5,ASRKDRVDYGYT
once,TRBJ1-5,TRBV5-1,ASSLEGKGNQPQH
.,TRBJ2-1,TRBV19,ASSTRSGGATYNEQF
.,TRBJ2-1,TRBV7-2,ASSTSSSYNEQF
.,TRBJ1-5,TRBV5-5,ASSQARDRGGGINQPQH
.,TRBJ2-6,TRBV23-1,ASSLRSGANVLT
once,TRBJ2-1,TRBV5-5,ASSFETSDIDEQF
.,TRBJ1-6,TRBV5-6,ASSHSPRLGSPLH
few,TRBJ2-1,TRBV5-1,ASSLPLAGSYNEQF
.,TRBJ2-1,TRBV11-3,ASSLGGGAQF
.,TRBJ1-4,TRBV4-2,ASSQGGGQVIDEKLF
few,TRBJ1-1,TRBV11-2,ASRLDGDWTEAF
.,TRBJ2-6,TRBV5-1,ASSPGVSGANVLT
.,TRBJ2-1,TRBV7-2,ASSRRVEEQF
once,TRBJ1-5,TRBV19,ASSMAGNSNQPQH
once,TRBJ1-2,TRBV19,ASSIGNTGEGYGYT
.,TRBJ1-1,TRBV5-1,ASSDARANTEAF
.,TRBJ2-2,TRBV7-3,ASRPGANTGELF
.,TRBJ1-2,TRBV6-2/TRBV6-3,ASSQGLVFSPNYGYT
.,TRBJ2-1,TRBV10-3,AIATQGTIYNEQF
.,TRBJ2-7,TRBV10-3,AIKAGQGAVEQY
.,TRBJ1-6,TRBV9,ASSARTTNSPLH
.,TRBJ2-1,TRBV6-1,ASSDQGANEQF
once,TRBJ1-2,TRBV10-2,ASSTQGLYGYT
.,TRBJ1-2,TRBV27,ASSPRRVGYGYT
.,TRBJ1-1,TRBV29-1,SVGGEGKVTEAF
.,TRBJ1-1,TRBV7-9,ASSLLGSEAF
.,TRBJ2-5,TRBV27,ASSSPQGGGETQY
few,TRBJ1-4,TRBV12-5,ASGLGQGAATNEKLF
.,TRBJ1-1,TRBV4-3,ASSRRGLNTEAF
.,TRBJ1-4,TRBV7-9,ASSSGGSGGKLF